This TCR beta chain is from a study of shared clonotypes between healthy human individuals. Splitting of each subset's genomic DNA was done evenly across several immunoSEQ plates. As originally analysed: Junction-only immunoSEQ sequences carried no quality scores, so filtering differed. TCRdb's table, derived via immunoSEQ multiplex PCR, lists solely in-frame clones and lacks some. V and J calls plus clone size are reproduced from that table; the DNA served to infer D and trimming. Seen here are some 1,900,000 clones, roughly 94% observed once, and the top ten hold approximately 1%. In the naive CD8 group, cells lacked CD45RO and were positively selected for CCR7, so terminally differentiated effector memory CD45RA+ cells were left out. Those who donated were healthy HIV-negative adults, with no recent acute infections or vaccinations reported. The CDR3 has 18 amino acids. V dropped 2 bases and J dropped 6; count of bases not matched to a gene: 13. CDR1 is SNHLY and CDR2 is FYNNEI in the germline V gene.

The sequencing input was naive CD8+ T cells sorted from blood. The chain carries TRBV2 and TRBJ1-6; 7 nucleotides agree with TRBD1. This clonotype was sampled from a man younger than 35 in good health. In nucleotides, the CDR3 is TGTGCCAGCAGTGAACACCCCCCCCTGACAGGGTTTAATTCACCCCTCCACTTT. Translating gives CASSEHPPLTGFNSPLHF.